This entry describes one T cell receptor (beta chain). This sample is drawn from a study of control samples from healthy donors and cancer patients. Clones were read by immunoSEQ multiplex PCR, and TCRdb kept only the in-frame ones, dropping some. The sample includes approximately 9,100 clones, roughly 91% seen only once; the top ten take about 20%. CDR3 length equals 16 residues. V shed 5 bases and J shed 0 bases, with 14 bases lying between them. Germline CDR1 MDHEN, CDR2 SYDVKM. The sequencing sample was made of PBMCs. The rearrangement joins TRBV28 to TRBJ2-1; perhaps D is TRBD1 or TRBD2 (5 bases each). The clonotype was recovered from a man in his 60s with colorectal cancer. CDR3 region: CASSLQRGPSYNEQFF. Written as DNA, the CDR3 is TGTGCCAGCAGTCTGCAGAGGGGCCCCTCCTACAATGAGCAGTTCTTC.